The present TCR beta chain was sequenced within a study of early T cells in non-severe SARS-CoV-2 infection. Study-wide context: Alpha and beta chains were unpaired, from unsorted whole-blood bulk RNA. The study, taken as a whole, reports: A preference for anti-spike CD8 responses marked VDJdb matching, which missed private and CD4 specificities.

This clonotype was recorded at least ten times. No antigen is known for it. Trimming took 6 bases from V and 2 from J; bases not matched to a gene: 3. The germline gives CDR1 MNHEY, CDR2 SVGEGT. This CDR3 has 14 residues. Individual cDNA molecules received unique molecular identifiers during library preparation. MiXCR, run by TCRdb on the 5' RACE reads, gives a single entry per CDR3 protein. The sample has approximately 65,000 distinct CDR3 sequences; roughly 13% are singletons. The sample was whole blood. J is TRBJ2-7 and V is TRBV6-2 or TRBV6-3; 11 nucleotides match TRBD2. This clonotype was obtained from an adult who was a healthcare worker with PCR-confirmed SARS-CoV-2 infection or an uninfected control (not recorded which). This CDR3 reads CASRLAGGTYEQYF. The CDR3 nucleotides read TGTGCCAGCAGATTAGCGGGGGGGACCTACGAGCAGTACTTC.